The 13 T cell receptor beta chains below come from one sample, sequenced in a study of human T cells and chemical hapten exposure. Time point noted: pre-sensitization, week 0. Treatment indicated: therapeutic diphenylcyclopropenone sensitization with weekly scalp DPC. TCRdb processed the RACE reads anew with MiXCR; each CDR3 protein has one entry. The data hold around 120,000 distinct CDR3 sequences, with roughly 14% observed a single time. Here the sequenced sample was whole blood, taken in connection with sensitization to the hapten diphenylcyclopropenone (DPC). The receptors here all came from a woman aged 18 to 35 with alopecia areata. Some clones in this sample may be carry-over from other donors' samples.

V gene TRBV6-5 combines with J gene TRBJ2-5, with D possibly being TRBD1 or TRBD2 (5 bases each). This CDR3 has 16 residues. Trimming removed 0 bases at V and 8 bases at J, with 19 bases between. The V gene's germline CDR1 is MNHEY and CDR2 SVGAGI. CDR3 sequence: CASSYSRTGPEETQYF. The CDR3, as DNA: TGTGCCAGCAGTTACTCGAGGACGGGGCCCGAGGAAACCCAGTACTTC.

The chain carries TRBV18 and TRBJ2-5, with a possible D match to TRBD1 (5 bases). CDR3 length: 15 amino acids. Germline CDR1 is KGHSH and CDR2 is LQKENI. The germline V and J ends were trimmed by 6 bases and 0 bases, with 14 bases remaining between them. CDR3: CASSPRTRYQETQYF. The CDR3 region has the DNA TGTGCCAGCTCTCCGCGGACAAGGTACCAAGAGACCCAGTACTTC.

This clonotype has at least ten counts. In DNA, the CDR3 is TGCAGCGTTTCTCCTGAGCTGGATACGCAGTATTTT. It translates to CSVSPELDTQYF. This chain links TRBV29-1 with TRBJ2-3; D call uncertain. V was cut by 5 bases and J by 6 bases, with 12 bases left in between. CDR3 length equals 12 residues. Germline CDR1 SQVTM, CDR2 ANQGSEA.

V gene TRBV4-3 combines with J gene TRBJ2-7; 9 bases map to TRBD1. CDR1 and CDR2 (germline): LGHNA, YSLEER. The CDR3 sequence is 14 residues long. The trim removed 5 bases at V and 3 bases at J, leaving 5 bases unmatched. CDR3 in DNA: TGCGCCAGCAGCTCCGGACAGGGGCGCTACGAGCAGTACTTC. This gives the protein CASSSGQGRYEQYF.

This chain's CDR3 is CASSPRRVNYGYTF. In nucleotides, the CDR3 is TGTGCCAGCAGCCCCCGACGGGTTAACTATGGCTACACCTTC. The chain is built from TRBV7-2 and TRBJ1-2, with D uncertain. Deletions cut 5 bases from V and 1 base from J, with 11 bases between. The CDR3 spans 14 residues. Per the germline V gene, CDR1 is SGHTA and CDR2 is FQGNSA.

Only a few counts were recorded for this clonotype. The gene calls are TRBV4-3 and TRBJ1-3; weak D call: TRBD1 (5 bases). V dropped 0 bases and J dropped 1 base, with 7 bases sitting between them. The CDR3 totals 15 residues. Germline CDR1 reads LGHNA; CDR2 reads YSLEER. The CDR3 spells CASSQDHRSGNTIYF. The CDR3 DNA follows: TGCGCCAGCAGCCAAGATCACAGGTCTGGAAACACCATATATTTT.

The V call is TRBV10-3, the J call TRBJ1-2; unclear D gene. Germline CDR1 ENHRY, CDR2 SYGVKD. The germline V and J ends were trimmed by 3 bases and 4 bases, with 12 bases remaining between them. The CDR3 is made up of 14 amino acids. The CDR3 DNA follows: TGTGCCATCAGTGAAGGGTGGGGAACCTATGGCTACACCTTC. Encoded protein: CAISEGWGTYGYTF.

This clonotype was seen a handful of times. This chain uses TRBV7-8 with TRBJ2-1; 8 nucleotides agree with TRBD2. V lost 5 bases to trimming and J lost 8 bases; unmatched junction nucleotides: 11. There are 15 residues in the CDR3. Germline V CDR1 and CDR2: SGHVS, FQNEAQ. The chain's CDR3 is CASSLGKAGADEQFF. CDR3 sequence (DNA): TGTGCCAGCAGCCTAGGTAAAGCGGGGGCCGATGAGCAGTTCTTC.

This chain uses TRBV4-3 with TRBJ1-6; perhaps TRBD1 as D (6 bases). Germline CDR1 LGHNA, CDR2 YSLEER. The CDR3 is made up of 15 amino acids. Trimming removed 1 base at V and 8 bases at J, with 12 bases between. CDR3 coding DNA: TGCGCCAGCAGCCAAGTTTCACAGGGAGATTCACCCCTCCACTTT. Translated: CASSQVSQGDSPLHF.

The table lists this clonotype with many counts. This chain connects TRBV29-1 to TRBJ1-2; the match to TRBD1 covers 8 bases. Germline CDR1 is SQVTM and CDR2 is ANQGSEA. This CDR3 spans 15 amino acids. With 4 bases clipped from V and 1 base from J, the junction kept 8 bases outside the gene matches. The CDR3 DNA is TGCAGCGTTGCAGGACAGGGCTTCGGTAACTATGGCTACACCTTC. Protein: CSVAGQGFGNYGYTF.

The genes are TRBV7-2 and TRBJ1-5; weak D call: TRBD1 (5 bases). Germline values: CDR1 SGHTA, CDR2 FQGNSA. There are 16 residues in the CDR3. Between the trimmed V and J ends, which lost 1 base and 1 base, there was a span of 11 bases. The CDR3 loop reads CASSLGGRRSNQPQHF. CDR3 sequence (DNA): TGTGCCAGCAGCTTAGGGGGCCGTCGGAGCAATCAGCCCCAGCATTTT. Combining the CDR3 with reference TRBV7-2 and TRBJ1-5 gives the whole variable domain GAGVSQSPSNKVTEKGKDVELRCDPISGHTALYWYRQSLGQGLEFLIYFQGNSAPDKSGLPSDRFSAERTGGSVSTLTIQRTQQEDSAVYLCASSLGGRRSNQPQHFGDGTRLSIL.

In this sample, this clonotype turned up a few times. This sequence joins TRBV7-9 and TRBJ1-1; D may be TRBD1 (6 bases). Looked up from germline, CDR1 is SEHNR and CDR2 is FQNEAQ (reference sequence). V shed 3 bases and J shed 4 bases, with 9 bases lying between them. The CDR3 contains 13 residues. CDR3 sequence reads: CASSLGGPTEAFF. Written as DNA, the CDR3 is TGTGCCAGCAGCTTGGGGGGGCCCACTGAAGCTTTCTTT.

In this sample, this clonotype turned up many times. This chain joins TRBV7-9 and TRBJ1-5; D possibly corresponds to TRBD1 (6 bases). CDR1 and CDR2 (germline): SEHNR, FQNEAQ (reference sequence). The CDR3 sequence is 14 residues long. Trimming took 4 bases from V and 4 from J, leaving 11 bases between them. CDR3 in DNA: TGTGCCAGCAGCTCTACAGGGCGAAATCAGCCCCAGCATTTT. This translates into CASSSTGRNQPQHF.